This T cell receptor (beta chain) is from a study of radiotherapy plus CTLA-4 blockade in lung cancer. Study summary: Among enrolled patients, less than 20% responded and 25% to 35% achieved disease control. Findings and caveats of the study: Early shifts in blood T cell clones, with interferon-beta, reportedly predicted response best. TCR clones originating in tumors grew in number in blood after radiotherapy plus ipilimumab.

The germline V gene has CDR1 SNHLY and CDR2 FYNNEI. The CDR3 sequence is 14 residues long. The V end lost 6 bases, the J end lost 1 base, and 13 bases lay between the germline ends. About this clone itself: The antigen is undetermined.

Lung cancer patients with chemo-refractory metastatic non-small-cell disease were given focal radiation plus CTLA-4 blockade with ipilimumab. TCRdb's copy holds only in-frame clones and misses some; the assay was immunoSEQ multiplex PCR. The sample holds approximately 89,000 clones; roughly four fifths are singletons and the top ten take approximately 14%. Specimen: peripheral blood, collected from a patient treated with radiotherapy plus ipilimumab. The clonotype originates from a human donor with non-small cell lung cancer that progressed on radiotherapy plus ipilimumab. The chain couples TRBV2 to TRBJ2-7; TRBD2 is a possible D gene (5 bases). The CDR3: CASSSGTGSYEQYF. CDR3 in DNA: TGTGCCAGCAGCTCGGGAACCGGGTCCTACGAGCAGTACTTC. Full variable domain (outside the CDR3, taken from reference TRBV2 and TRBJ2-7): EPEVTQTPSHQVTQMGQEVILRCVPISNHLYFYWYRQILGQKVEFLVSFYNNEISEKSEIFDDQFSVERPDGSNFTLKIRSTKLEDSAMYFCASSSGTGSYEQYFGPGTRLTVT.